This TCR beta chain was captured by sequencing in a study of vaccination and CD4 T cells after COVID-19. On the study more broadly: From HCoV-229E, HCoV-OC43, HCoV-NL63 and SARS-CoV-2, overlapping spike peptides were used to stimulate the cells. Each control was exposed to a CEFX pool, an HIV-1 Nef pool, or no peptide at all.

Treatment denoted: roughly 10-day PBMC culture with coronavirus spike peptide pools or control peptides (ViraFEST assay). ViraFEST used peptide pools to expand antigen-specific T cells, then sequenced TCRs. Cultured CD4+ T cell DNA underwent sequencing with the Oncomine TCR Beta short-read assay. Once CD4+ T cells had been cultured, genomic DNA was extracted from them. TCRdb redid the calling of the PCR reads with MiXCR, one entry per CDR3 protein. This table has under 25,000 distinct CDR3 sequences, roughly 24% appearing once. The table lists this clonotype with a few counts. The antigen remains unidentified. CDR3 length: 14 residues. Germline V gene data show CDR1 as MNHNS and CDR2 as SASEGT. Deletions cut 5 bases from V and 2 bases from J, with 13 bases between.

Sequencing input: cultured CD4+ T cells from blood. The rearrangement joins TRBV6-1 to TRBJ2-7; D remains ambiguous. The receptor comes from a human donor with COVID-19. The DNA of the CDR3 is TGTGCCAGCAGTCCCGGGCGTGGTGCCTACGAGCAGTACTTC. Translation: CASSPGRGAYEQYF.